This T cell receptor (beta chain) was obtained from a study of T cell changes during pregnancy in multiple sclerosis. Germline V CDR1 and CDR2: SGHRS, YFSETQ. This CDR3 is 13 amino acids long. Trimming removed 2 bases from V and 5 bases from J, with 11 bases in between. The data were produced by immunoSEQ multiplex PCR, yet TCRdb's version contains in-frame clones alone and is incomplete. The sample records under 80,000 clones, just over 90% being singletons. This specimen consisted of peripheral blood, obtained in the second trimester of pregnancy. This sequence originates from a female donor with multiple sclerosis, enrolled in a pregnancy study. This sequence joins TRBV5-1 and TRBJ2-7; the D is unclear. CDR3 loop: CASSLQYLNEQYF. The CDR3 coding sequence is TGCGCCAGCAGCTTACAATACCTCAACGAGCAGTACTTC.